This entry lists 20 T cell receptor beta chains sequenced from one sample in a study of blood T cell repertoires in COVID-19. Libraries were prepared by immunoSEQ multiplex PCR; TCRdb keeps only in-frame clonotypes and omits some of them. The data contain some 250,000 clones, 83% of them seen just once; the ten biggest clones take up roughly 8.7%. Sequencing was carried out using peripheral blood. These receptors came from a man aged 40-49 years with active or convalescent COVID-19.

This rearrangement joins TRBV13 to TRBJ1-3, with 10 bases matching TRBD1. The CDR3 is 17 amino acids. Looked up from germline, CDR1 is PRHDT and CDR2 is FYEKMQ (reference sequence). J gave up 2 bases and V 5 bases, and 9 bases lay outside the gene matches. The CDR3 loop is CASSTDRGHSAGNTIYF. In nucleotides, the CDR3 is TGTGCCAGCAGCACCGACAGGGGGCACTCGGCTGGAAACACCATATATTTT. The variable domain in full, with the rest retrieved from reference TRBV13 and TRBJ1-3, is AAGVIQSPRHLIKEKRETATLKCYPIPRHDTVYWYQQGPGQDPQFLISFYEKMQSDKGSIPDRFSAQQFSDYHSELNMSSLELGDSALYFCASSTDRGHSAGNTIYFGEGSWLTVV.

The rearrangement links TRBV19 to TRBJ1-1, with D maybe TRBD1 (6 bases). Germline CDR1 and CDR2: LNHDA and SQIVND (reference sequence). Trimming removed 6 bases from V and 4 bases from J, with 18 bases in between. The CDR3 has 15 amino acids. The CDR3 here is CASRDRNTGFTEAFF. CDR3 sequence (DNA): TGTGCCAGTAGGGATCGTAACACAGGGTTCACTGAAGCTTTCTTT.

In regard to this clone: A junction boundary mismatches the germline segment, possibly from a read error. This rearrangement joins TRBV18 to TRBJ2-3; TRBD1 matches 7 bases. This CDR3 is 12 amino acids long. Germline values: CDR1 KGHSH, CDR2 LQKENI. The CDR3 is CASSPRDSLQYF. The CDR3 region has the DNA TGTGCCAGCTCCCCACGGGACAGTTTGCAGTATTTT.

V and J are TRBV9 and TRBJ1-3; no definite D call. V was trimmed by 4 bases and J by 0 bases, leaving 11 bases between them. The germline gives CDR1 SGDLS, CDR2 YYNGEE. The CDR3 loop spans 15 amino acids. Here the CDR3 DNA reads TGTGCCAGCAGCCCACAGCAGAGCTCTGGAAACACCATATATTTT. The encoded protein is CASSPQQSSGNTIYF.

The CDR3, as DNA: TGTGCCATCACCCCTGTGGTCAGCTATGGCTACACCTTC. It specifies CAITPVVSYGYTF. The chain links TRBV10-3 to TRBJ1-2; D gene ambiguous. Germline lookup yields CDR1 ENHRY and CDR2 SYGVKD. The CDR3 runs to 13 residues. Trimming removed 7 bases from V and 4 bases from J, with 13 bases in between.

CDR3 sequence reads: CASRQGGGEKLFF. CDR3 in DNA: TGTGCCAGCAGGCAGGGGGGAGGTGAAAAACTGTTTTTT. The gene calls are TRBV2 and TRBJ1-4; TRBD1 agrees at 7 bases. This CDR3 has 13 amino acids. Unmatched junction bases numbered 5, after V lost 6 bases and J lost 7 bases. CDR1 and CDR2 from the germline V gene are SNHLY and FYNNEI.

This clone has more than one count but fewer than ten. The chain has TRBV7-2 and TRBJ2-1; D ambiguous. The CDR3 covers 14 residues. V was shortened by 1 base and J by 5 bases, with 9 bases between the two germline ends. Germline CDR1 SGHTA, CDR2 FQGNSA. CDR3 bases: TGTGCCAGCAGCTTAGGTCAAGCAAACAATGAGCAGTTCTTC. Its protein product is CASSLGQANNEQFF. Full variable domain (outside the CDR3, taken from reference TRBV7-2 and TRBJ2-1): GAGVSQSPSNKVTEKGKDVELRCDPISGHTALYWYRQSLGQGLEFLIYFQGNSAPDKSGLPSDRFSAERTGGSVSTLTIQRTQQEDSAVYLCASSLGQANNEQFFGPGTRLTVL.

This chain connects TRBV7-2 to TRBJ2-5; 13 bases agree with TRBD2. The CDR3 length is 16 residues. Germline CDR1 reads SGHTA; CDR2 reads FQGNSA. V trimming: 3 bases; J trimming: 4 bases; junction bases outside the gene matches: 5. The CDR3 loop reads CASSFGLAGVGETQYF. In DNA, the CDR3 is TGTGCCAGCAGCTTTGGACTAGCGGGAGTCGGAGAGACCCAGTACTTC.

This sequence joins TRBV5-4 and TRBJ2-7; D perhaps matches TRBD2 (5 bases). The length of the CDR3 is 15 residues. Deletions cut 5 bases from V and 1 base from J, with 16 bases between. CDR1 and CDR2 from the germline V gene are SGHNT and YYREEE (reference sequence). The CDR3 loop reads CASSAGRVDSYEQYF. The CDR3 DNA reads as TGTGCCAGCAGTGCGGGCCGGGTCGATTCCTACGAGCAGTACTTC.

Worth noting for this clone: The germline gene is not matched at one end of the junction; a read error may be the cause. The rearrangement links TRBV7-7 to TRBJ2-1, with 7 bases that match TRBD2. The CDR3 runs to 15 residues. Germline V gene data show CDR1 as SSHAT and CDR2 as FNYEAQ (reference sequence). CDR3 bases: TGTGCTAGCAGCACCTCAAGCGGCACGGGGGGTGAGCAGTTCTTC. Its translation is CASSTSSGTGGEQFF.

The chain carries TRBV18 and TRBJ1-5; D call uncertain. Trimming took 5 bases from V and 1 from J, leaving 12 bases between them. This CDR3 has 15 amino acids. Germline V gene sequence: CDR1 KGHSH, CDR2 LQKENI. CDR3 bases: TGTGCCAGCTCAGGATACGGGAAAAGCAATCAGCCCCAGCATTTT. It codes for CASSGYGKSNQPQHF.

The rearrangement uses TRBV30 and TRBJ2-5, with TRBD2 identical over 9 bases. The CDR3 extends over 14 amino acids. Per the germline V gene, CDR1 is GTSNPN and CDR2 is SVGIG (reference sequence). The trim removed 2 bases at V and 6 bases at J, leaving 7 bases unmatched. The CDR3 DNA is TGTGCCTGGAGTTCGACTAGCGGCGTGAAGACCCAGTACTTC. Translation gives CAWSSTSGVKTQYF.

This clone has more than one count but fewer than ten. This chain uses TRBV19 with TRBJ2-5, with 7 bases fitting TRBD1. The length of the CDR3 is 15 residues. The germline CDR1 and CDR2 sequences are LNHDA and SQIVND (reference sequence). Trimming at V came to 4 bases and at J to 1 base, leaving 6 bases not matched to a gene. This CDR3 is CASSTSTGFQETQYF. As DNA, the CDR3 is TGTGCCAGTAGTACCTCGACAGGGTTCCAAGAGACCCAGTACTTC. Together with reference TRBV19 and TRBJ2-5, the CDR3 gives the full variable domain: DGGITQSPKYLFRKEGQNVTLSCEQNLNHDAMYWYRQDPGQGLRLIYYSQIVNDFQKGDIAEGYSVSREKKESFPLTVTSAQKNPTAFYLCASSTSTGFQETQYFGPGTRLLVL.

J is TRBJ2-1 and V is TRBV19; TRBD2 agrees at 11 bases. The CDR3 totals 16 residues. Trimming took 6 bases from V and 3 from J; bases not matched to a gene: 7. Germline V gene data show CDR1 as LNHDA and CDR2 as SQIVND (reference sequence). CDR3 coding DNA: TGTGCCAGTAGACCCACTAGCGGGAGTTACTACAATGAGCAGTTCTTC. This codes for CASRPTSGSYYNEQFF.

J is TRBJ1-6 and V is TRBV19; TRBD1 matches 8 bases. Germline loops: CDR1 LNHDA, CDR2 SQIVND (reference sequence). This CDR3 contains 15 residues. V was clipped by 7 bases and J by 3 bases; unmatched bases: 5. The CDR3 DNA is TGTGCCAGTAAGGAGGACAGGGTCTATAATTCACCCCTCCACTTT. Protein sequence: CASKEDRVYNSPLHF.

The J gene is TRBJ1-2, the V gene TRBV3-1 (or the pseudogene TRBV3-2); no clear D. The CDR3 contains 13 residues. Germline CDR1 LGHDT, CDR2 YNNKEL (reference sequence). Trimming took off 7 bases at V and 4 bases at J, with 13 bases between the two ends. CDR3 region: CASTSSVGYGYTF. Here the CDR3 DNA reads TGTGCCAGCACTTCTTCGGTTGGCTATGGCTACACCTTC.

J is TRBJ2-1 and V is TRBV6-2 or TRBV6-3; D is undetermined. The germline V gene encodes CDR1 MNHEY and CDR2 SVGEGT. The CDR3 is 11 amino acids. Trimming removed 2 bases from V and 10 bases from J, with 6 bases in between. CDR3 coding DNA: TGTGCCAGCAGTTACGTCAGAGAGCAGTTCTTC. Protein sequence: CASSYVREQFF.

CDR3 bases: TGTGCCAGCAGCCCCCTAGGGGCGCCGGGAGATGGCTACACCTTC. Translated, it gives CASSPLGAPGDGYTF. The chain combines TRBV11-2 with TRBJ1-2, with D perhaps matching TRBD1 (5 bases). The CDR3 extends over 15 amino acids. The V and J ends lost 5 bases and 6 bases respectively, with 19 bases between them. Germline V gene lookup returns CDR1 SGHAT and CDR2 FQNNGV.

The gene calls are TRBV28 and TRBJ1-2; possible D gene TRBD1, 6 bases. The CDR3 covers 16 residues. Trimming left V 6 bases short and J 4 bases short, with 21 bases between. Germline assignment: CDR1 MDHEN and CDR2 SYDVKM. In DNA, the CDR3 is TGTGCCAGCAGCCTCTGGACGACAGGTGGGAGCTATGGCTACACCTTC. Translating gives CASSLWTTGGSYGYTF.

The CDR3 DNA is TGTGCCAGCAGCAGGCCACAGGGGGATGGCTACACCTTC. As protein: CASSRPQGDGYTF. V and J are TRBV9 and TRBJ1-2; 8 nucleotides match TRBD1. The length of the CDR3 is 13 residues. Germline trimming cut 4 bases from V and 6 bases from J; bases unmatched to any gene: 5. Germline V gene lookup returns CDR1 SGDLS and CDR2 YYNGEE. The whole variable domain, remainder taken from reference TRBV9 and TRBJ1-2, is DSGVTQTPKHLITATGQRVTLRCSPRSGDLSVYWYQQSLDQGLQFLIQYYNGEERAKGNILERFSAQQFPDLHSELNLSSLELGDSALYFCASSRPQGDGYTFGSGTRLTVV.